This TCR beta chain was sequenced during a study of cytomegalovirus exposure and HLA in healthy donors. Findings and limits, study-wide: In vitro checks showed that a few CMV-associated chains really do target CMV antigens. Most TCR sequences showed up rarely, but some public TCRs showed up in many donors.

Germline values: CDR1 LNHDA, CDR2 SQIVND (reference sequence). The CDR3 is made up of 13 amino acids. V shed 6 bases and J shed 0 bases, with 9 bases lying between them. Notes on this clone: The antigen remains unidentified.

The data were produced by immunoSEQ multiplex PCR, yet TCRdb's version contains in-frame clones alone and is incomplete. Of roughly 230,000 clones in the sample, less than 95% are singletons; the top ten hold approximately 3%. The chain joins TRBV19 to TRBJ2-7, with D possibly being TRBD1 or TRBD2 (5 bases each). The sequencing input was PBMCs. The receptor's source is a woman in her thirties in good health and CMV-seronegative. The CDR3 bases are TGTGCCAGTAGCACCGGGGCCTCCTACGAGCAGTACTTC. It translates to CASSTGASYEQYF.